This paragraph covers one TCR beta chain sequence. Antigen: not known. Germline V CDR1 and CDR2: SGDLS, YYNGEE. V gave up 4 bases and J gave up 3 bases, with 22 bases separating them. The CDR3 is 18 amino acids. These data belong to a study of cytomegalovirus exposure and HLA in healthy donors. Study results and caveats: Roughly even sequencing depth across donors was the assumption behind the presence/absence analyses.

PCR employed 60 Vbeta and 13 Jbeta primers. The assay was immunoSEQ multiplex PCR, and TCRdb's table has in-frame clones only and misses some. In all, the sample yields roughly 110,000 clones. This rearrangement joins TRBV9 to TRBJ1-4; possibly TRBD1 for D (5 bases). The TCR was taken from a man younger than 40 in good health and CMV-seronegative. Sequenced sample: PBMCs. Here the CDR3 reads CASSSDPTDDNSNEKLFF. The CDR3 nucleotides read TGTGCCAGCAGCTCAGACCCGACAGACGACAATTCTAATGAAAAACTGTTTTTT.